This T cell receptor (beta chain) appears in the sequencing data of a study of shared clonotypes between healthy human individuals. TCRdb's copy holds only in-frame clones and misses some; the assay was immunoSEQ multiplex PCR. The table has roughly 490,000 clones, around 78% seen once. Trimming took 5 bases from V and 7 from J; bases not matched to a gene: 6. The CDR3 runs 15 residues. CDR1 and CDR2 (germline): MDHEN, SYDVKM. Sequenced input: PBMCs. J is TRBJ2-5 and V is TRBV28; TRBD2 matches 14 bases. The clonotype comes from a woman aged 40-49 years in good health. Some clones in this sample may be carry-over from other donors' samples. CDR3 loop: CASSAGLAGGGTQYF. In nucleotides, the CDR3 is TGTGCCAGCAGTGCTGGACTAGCGGGGGGAGGGACCCAGTACTTC.